The T cell receptor (beta chain) under discussion was sequenced for a study of CD8 T cells in Susac syndrome. The authors sequenced TCR beta from blood CD8+ and CD4+ T cells. TEMRA cells underwent FACS enrichment and CD8+ and CD4+ T cells underwent negative isolation. Study results and caveats: TCR sequencing and HLA analysis covered a relatively small number of individuals.

This clonotype has a single count. The antigen remains undetermined. Random-hexamer reverse transcription was applied to roughly 0.45 to 1 ug RNA. Amplification of TCR beta CDR3 by immunoSEQ multiplex PCR spanned 54 Vbeta and 13 Jbeta. TCRdb passed the immunoSEQ multiplex PCR reads through MiXCR, listing each CDR3 protein once. This sample has some 150,000 distinct CDR3 sequences, with about 94% found just once. The receptor was isolated from a human donor with multiple sclerosis. Sequencing used CD8+ T cells from PBMCs.

CDR3 coding DNA: TGCAGCGCTCAAGACAGTTTTAATTCACCCCTCCACTTT. It is translated as CSAQDSFNSPLHF. The V gene is TRBV29-1, the J gene TRBJ1-6; D possibly corresponds to TRBD1 (5 bases). V lost 7 bases and J 6 bases, leaving 13 bases between the germline ends. Germline V gene sequence: CDR1 SQVTM, CDR2 ANQGSEA. The CDR3 spans 13 residues.